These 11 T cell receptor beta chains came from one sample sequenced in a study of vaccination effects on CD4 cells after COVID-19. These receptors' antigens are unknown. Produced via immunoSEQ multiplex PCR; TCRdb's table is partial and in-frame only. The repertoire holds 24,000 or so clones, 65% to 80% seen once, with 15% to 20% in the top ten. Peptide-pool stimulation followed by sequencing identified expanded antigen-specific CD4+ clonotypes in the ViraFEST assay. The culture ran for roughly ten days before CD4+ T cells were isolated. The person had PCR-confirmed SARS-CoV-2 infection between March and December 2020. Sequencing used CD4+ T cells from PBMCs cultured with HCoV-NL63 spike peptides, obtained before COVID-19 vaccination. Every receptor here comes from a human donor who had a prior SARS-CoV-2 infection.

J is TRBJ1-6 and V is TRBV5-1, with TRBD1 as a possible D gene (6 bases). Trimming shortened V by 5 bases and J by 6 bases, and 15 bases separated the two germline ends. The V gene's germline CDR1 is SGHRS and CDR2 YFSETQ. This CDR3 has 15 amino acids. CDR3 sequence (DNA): TGCGCCAGCAGTACACAGGGTTTGGCTAATTCACCCCTCCACTTT. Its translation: CASSTQGLANSPLHF. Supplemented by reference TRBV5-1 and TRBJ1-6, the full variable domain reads KAGVTQTPRYLIKTRGQQVTLSCSPISGHRSVSWYQQTPGQGLQFLFEYFSETQRNKGNFPGRFSGRQFSNSRSEMNVSTLELGDSALYLCASSTQGLANSPLHFGNGTRLTVT.

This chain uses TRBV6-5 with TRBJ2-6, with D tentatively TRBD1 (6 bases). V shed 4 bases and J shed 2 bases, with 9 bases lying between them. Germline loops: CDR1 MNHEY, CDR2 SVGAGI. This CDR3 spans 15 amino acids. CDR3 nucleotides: TGTGCCAGCAGTTCGTCAGGGGCTGGGGCCAACGTCCTGACTTTC. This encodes CASSSSGAGANVLTF.

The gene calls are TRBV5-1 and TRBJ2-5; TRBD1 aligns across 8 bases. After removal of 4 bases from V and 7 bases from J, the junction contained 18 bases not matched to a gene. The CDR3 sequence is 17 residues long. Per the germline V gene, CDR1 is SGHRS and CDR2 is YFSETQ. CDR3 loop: CASSPLGGQGLGGTQYF. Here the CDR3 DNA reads TGCGCCAGCAGCCCCCTAGGCGGACAGGGCCTAGGGGGGACCCAGTACTTC.

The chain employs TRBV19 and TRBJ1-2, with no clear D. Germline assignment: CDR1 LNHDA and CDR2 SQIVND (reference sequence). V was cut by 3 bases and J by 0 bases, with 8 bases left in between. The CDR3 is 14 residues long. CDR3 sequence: CASSISGANYGYTF. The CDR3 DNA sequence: TGTGCCAGTAGTATCAGTGGTGCTAACTATGGCTACACCTTC. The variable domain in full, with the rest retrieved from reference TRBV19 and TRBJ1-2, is DGGITQSPKYLFRKEGQNVTLSCEQNLNHDAMYWYRQDPGQGLRLIYYSQIVNDFQKGDIAEGYSVSREKKESFPLTVTSAQKNPTAFYLCASSISGANYGYTFGSGTRLTVV.

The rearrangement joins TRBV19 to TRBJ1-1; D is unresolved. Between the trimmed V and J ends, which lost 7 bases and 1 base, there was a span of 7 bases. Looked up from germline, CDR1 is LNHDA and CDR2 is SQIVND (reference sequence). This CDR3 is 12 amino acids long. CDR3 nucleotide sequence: TGTGCCAGTAAGGAACCGAACACTGAAGCTTTCTTT. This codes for CASKEPNTEAFF.

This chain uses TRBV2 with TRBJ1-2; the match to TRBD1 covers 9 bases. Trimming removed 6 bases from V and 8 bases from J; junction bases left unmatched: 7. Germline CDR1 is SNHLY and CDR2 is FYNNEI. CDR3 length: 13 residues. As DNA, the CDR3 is TGTGCCAGCAGCCAACAGGGGGCGCTGGGCTACACCTTC. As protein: CASSQQGALGYTF.

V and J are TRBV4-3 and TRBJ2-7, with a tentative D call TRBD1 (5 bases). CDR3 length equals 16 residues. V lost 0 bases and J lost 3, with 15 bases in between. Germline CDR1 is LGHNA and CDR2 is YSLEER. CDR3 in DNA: TGCGCCAGCAGCCAAGATTTGAGTCAGGGAATCTACGAGCAGTACTTC. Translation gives CASSQDLSQGIYEQYF.

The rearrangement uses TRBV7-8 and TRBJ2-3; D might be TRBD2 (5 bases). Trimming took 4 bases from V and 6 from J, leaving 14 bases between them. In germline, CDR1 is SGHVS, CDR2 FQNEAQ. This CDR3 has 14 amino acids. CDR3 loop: CASSSRTPSDTQYF. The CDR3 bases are TGTGCCAGCAGCTCTCGGACTCCATCGGATACGCAGTATTTT.

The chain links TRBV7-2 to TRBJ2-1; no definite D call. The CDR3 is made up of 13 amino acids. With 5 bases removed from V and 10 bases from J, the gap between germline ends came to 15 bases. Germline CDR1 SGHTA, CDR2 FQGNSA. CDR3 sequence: CASSPLLYGEQFF. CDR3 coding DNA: TGTGCCAGCAGCCCCCTCTTATACGGCGAGCAGTTCTTC.

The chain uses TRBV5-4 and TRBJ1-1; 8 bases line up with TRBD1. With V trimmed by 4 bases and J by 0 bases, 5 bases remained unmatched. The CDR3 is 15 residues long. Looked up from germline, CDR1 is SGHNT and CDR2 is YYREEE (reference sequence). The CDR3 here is CASSKETGVNTEAFF. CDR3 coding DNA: TGTGCCAGCAGCAAAGAGACAGGGGTGAACACTGAAGCTTTCTTT.

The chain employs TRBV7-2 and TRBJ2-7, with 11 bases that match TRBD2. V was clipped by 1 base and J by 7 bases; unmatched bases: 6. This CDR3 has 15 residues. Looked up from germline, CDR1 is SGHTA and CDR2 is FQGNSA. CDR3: CASSLGLAGQGEQYF. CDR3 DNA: TGTGCCAGCAGCTTAGGACTAGCGGGACAAGGGGAGCAGTACTTC. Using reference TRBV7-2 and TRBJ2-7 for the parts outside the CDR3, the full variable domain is GAGVSQSPSNKVTEKGKDVELRCDPISGHTALYWYRQSLGQGLEFLIYFQGNSAPDKSGLPSDRFSAERTGGSVSTLTIQRTQQEDSAVYLCASSLGLAGQGEQYFGPGTRLTVT.